The 9 T cell receptor beta chains given below trace back to one sample, sequenced in a study of spatial heterogeneity in lung cancer. Time point denoted: blood at routine non-recurrence follow-up after resection. Whole RNA obtained from tumor, nontumor lung or frozen PBMC underwent sequencing without sorting. TCRdb redid the calling of the 5' RACE reads with MiXCR, one entry per CDR3 protein. The sample shows around 110,000 distinct CDR3 sequences, about 12% of them seen only once. Here the sequenced sample was PBMCs, taken at follow-up. These TCRs come from a male donor with early-stage non-small cell lung cancer.

This clonotype has more than one count but fewer than ten. The chain joins TRBV7-6 to TRBJ1-1; D is unclear. Germline lookup yields CDR1 SGHVS and CDR2 FNYEAQ. Trimming left V 0 bases short and J 3 bases short, with 8 bases between. CDR3 length: 14 amino acids. The CDR3 nucleotides are TGTGCCAGCAGCTTAGCTGGATCGGACACTGAAGCTTTCTTT. Translation gives CASSLAGSDTEAFF.

This clonotype occurred a few times. The chain employs TRBV25-1 and TRBJ2-1; the match to TRBD2 covers 10 bases. CDR3 length: 18 residues. J lost 1 base, V lost 0 bases, and 6 bases had no gene match. The germline gives CDR1 MGHDK, CDR2 SYGVNS. The CDR3 DNA is TGTGCCAGCAGTGAATATAGGGTAGCGGGGGGATCCTACAATGAGCAGTTCTTC. Its translation: CASSEYRVAGGSYNEQFF.

In this sample, this clonotype turned up many times. This chain connects TRBV7-2 to TRBJ2-1, with 8 bases lining up with TRBD2. The CDR3 has 15 amino acids. V lost 1 base to trimming and J lost 5 bases; unmatched junction nucleotides: 4. CDR1 and CDR2 from the germline V gene are SGHTA and FQGNSA. The CDR3 sequence: CASSLDSGGHNEQFF. The CDR3 DNA reads as TGTGCCAGCAGCTTAGACAGCGGGGGCCACAATGAGCAGTTCTTC.

This clonotype was observed a handful of times. This chain joins TRBV6-5 and TRBJ2-2, with 10 bases lining up with TRBD1. V lost 7 bases, J lost 1 base, and 9 bases stayed unmatched. Germline V gene lookup returns CDR1 MNHEY and CDR2 SVGAGI. There are 17 residues in the CDR3. The CDR3 DNA follows: TGTGCCAGCACCGGAGGACAGGGGGTGAAGAACACCGGGGAGCTGTTTTTT. Its translation: CASTGGQGVKNTGELFF.

At least ten counts were recorded for this clonotype. This rearrangement joins TRBV4-3 to TRBJ2-7; D ambiguous. The CDR3 loop spans 15 amino acids. V dropped 1 base and J dropped 1 base, with 11 bases sitting between them. Germline V CDR1 and CDR2: LGHNA, YSLEER. The CDR3 nucleotides are TGCGCCAGCAGCCAAGGAACGGAAGGGTCCTACGAGCAGTACTTC. Residues: CASSQGTEGSYEQYF.

The chain links TRBV6-5 to TRBJ1-1, with D unresolved. V was shortened by 6 bases and J by 5 bases, with 16 bases between the two germline ends. Per the germline V gene, CDR1 is MNHEY and CDR2 is SVGAGI. This CDR3 is 14 amino acids long. In DNA, the CDR3 is TGTGCCAGCAGCCCCTGGAGGGCTAGGACTGAAGCTTTCTTT. Translating gives CASSPWRARTEAFF.

The chain employs TRBV7-6 and TRBJ2-2; possibly TRBD1 for D (6 bases). Trimming took 5 bases from V and 4 from J, leaving 23 bases between them. The germline CDR1 and CDR2 sequences are SGHVS and FNYEAQ. The CDR3 has 18 amino acids. CDR3 in amino acids: CASSDSQGSPRTTGELFF. The CDR3 coding sequence is TGTGCCAGCAGCGACTCACAGGGAAGTCCACGTACCACCGGGGAGCTGTTTTTT. The entire variable domain, with the rest obtained from reference TRBV7-6 and TRBJ2-2, is as follows: GAGVSQSPRYKVTKRGQDVALRCDPISGHVSLYWYRQALGQGPEFLTYFNYEAQQDKSGLPNDRFSAERPEGSISTLTIQRTEQRDSAMYRCASSDSQGSPRTTGELFFGEGSRLTVL.

This clonotype turned up a few times. This chain joins TRBV29-1 and TRBJ1-2, with no clear D. Trimming cost V 6 bases and J 0 bases, with 14 bases left between them. This CDR3 is 14 amino acids long. Per germline, CDR1 SQVTM and CDR2 ANQGSEA. The CDR3 protein is CSVIPGSANYGYTF. CDR3 DNA sequence: TGCAGCGTAATCCCGGGTTCAGCTAACTATGGCTACACCTTC.

The J gene is TRBJ1-2, the V gene TRBV6-5; no clear D gene. V gave up 0 bases and J gave up 4 bases, with 9 bases separating them. Germline values: CDR1 MNHEY, CDR2 SVGAGI. CDR3 length: 14 residues. The CDR3 coding sequence is TGTGCCAGCAGTTACTCTTCGTCCCCCTATGGCTACACCTTC. Translating gives CASSYSSSPYGYTF.